The 13 T cell receptor beta chains listed next were all sequenced from one sample in a study of blood T cell repertoires in COVID-19. TCRdb's table, derived via immunoSEQ multiplex PCR, lists solely in-frame clones and lacks some. The top ten clones hold roughly 20% of a sample with under 95,000 clones, about 86% of them seen once. Source material: peripheral blood. These receptors all stem from a woman older than 75 with acute or convalescent COVID-19.

The J gene is TRBJ1-6, the V gene TRBV6-5, with D maybe TRBD1 (5 bases). The CDR3 extends over 15 amino acids. Germline V gene sequence: CDR1 MNHEY, CDR2 SVGAGI. V gave up 6 bases and J gave up 9 bases, with 18 bases separating them. The CDR3 sequence is CASRPGGGVSSPLHF. For the CDR3, the DNA is TGTGCCAGCAGACCCGGTGGGGGGGTGAGTTCACCCCTCCACTTT.

This clone came up once. The CDR3 bases are TGTGCCAGCAGTGGGACTAGCCCAACAGATACGCAGTATTTT. Its translation: CASSGTSPTDTQYF. The chain is built from TRBV6-6 and TRBJ2-3; 9 bases line up with TRBD2. CDR1 is MNHNY and CDR2 is SVGAGI in the germline V gene (reference sequence). The CDR3 is 14 residues long. V dropped 5 bases and J dropped 3; count of bases not matched to a gene: 3.

This chain connects TRBV20-1 to TRBJ2-7, with a tentative D call TRBD2 (5 bases). Germline lookup yields CDR1 DFQATT and CDR2 SNEGSKA (reference sequence). V shed 5 bases and J shed 7 bases, with 12 bases lying between them. There are 11 residues in the CDR3. In DNA, the CDR3 is TGCAGTGCTCCGCGGACGGGGGAGCAGTACTTC. Translation: CSAPRTGEQYF.

CDR3 in amino acids: CASSLVMGSEQYF. The CDR3 DNA reads as TGTGCCAGCAGTTTAGTAATGGGGAGCGAGCAGTACTTC. This chain joins TRBV12-3 or TRBV12-4 and TRBJ2-7; D is possibly TRBD2 (5 bases). Deletions cut 1 base from V and 6 bases from J, with 10 bases between. This CDR3 spans 13 amino acids.

This chain joins TRBV15 and TRBJ2-3, with D possibly matching TRBD1 (5 bases). The germline V gene encodes CDR1 LNHNV and CDR2 YYDKDF (reference sequence). Between the trimmed V and J ends, which lost 4 bases and 2 bases, there was a span of 10 bases. There are 14 residues in the CDR3. The CDR3 DNA reads TGTGCCACCAGCATAATCAGGGTCACAGATACGCAGTATTTT. Amino acids: CATSIIRVTDTQYF.

The sample holds one count of this clone. J is TRBJ2-2 and V is TRBV5-1; TRBD2 agrees at 12 bases. V trimming: 1 base; J trimming: 6 bases; junction bases outside the gene matches: 1. Germline CDR1 is SGHRS and CDR2 is YFSETQ. This CDR3 is 15 amino acids long. The CDR3 DNA is TGCGCCAGCAGCTTGCCTAGCGGGGGGGCCGGGGAGCTGTTTTTT. It specifies CASSLPSGGAGELFF. The whole variable domain, remainder taken from reference TRBV5-1 and TRBJ2-2, is KAGVTQTPRYLIKTRGQQVTLSCSPISGHRSVSWYQQTPGQGLQFLFEYFSETQRNKGNFPGRFSGRQFSNSRSEMNVSTLELGDSALYLCASSLPSGGAGELFFGEGSRLTVL.

This clone has a single count. This rearrangement joins TRBV28 to TRBJ2-2; 8 bases agree with TRBD1. CDR3 length: 14 residues. V gave up 6 bases and J gave up 3 bases; unmatched junction bases: 3. Looked up from germline, CDR1 is MDHEN and CDR2 is SYDVKM. The CDR3 nucleotides are TGTGCCAGCAGGGAGACAGGGGACACCGGGGAGCTGTTTTTT. Translated, it gives CASRETGDTGELFF.

The chain is built from TRBV5-4 and TRBJ1-2, with TRBD1 matching over 9 bases. This CDR3 region has 15 residues. V trimming: 4 bases; J trimming: 4 bases; junction bases outside the gene matches: 8. Germline CDR1 reads SGHNT; CDR2 reads YYREEE (reference sequence). The CDR3 DNA follows: TGTGCCAGCAGCCCGGGACAGGGTTATGGCTATGGCTACACCTTC. This translates into CASSPGQGYGYGYTF.

The V call is TRBV11-3, the J call TRBJ2-7; 9 bases align to TRBD1. The V segment lost 5 bases and the J segment 3 bases; nucleotides outside the gene matches: 8. CDR1 SGHNT and CDR2 YENEEA come from the germline V gene. The CDR3 spans 15 residues. The DNA for the CDR3 is TGTGCCAGCAGCGCGCCGGGACAGGGCTTCTACGAGCAGTACTTC. Its translation: CASSAPGQGFYEQYF.

This clone appeared once. The rearrangement links TRBV5-1 to TRBJ2-2, with D perhaps TRBD1 (6 bases). This CDR3 is built from 13 residues. The V gene's germline CDR1 is SGHRS and CDR2 YFSETQ. V was clipped by 5 bases and J by 5 bases, with 10 bases between them. The CDR3 spells CASSYTGTGELFF. CDR3 DNA sequence: TGCGCCAGCAGTTATACAGGGACCGGGGAGCTGTTTTTT.

In DNA, the CDR3 is TGTGCCAGCAGCTTAGAGGACACTTGGGCCTATGGCTACACCTTC. Translated: CASSLEDTWAYGYTF. The chain links TRBV11-3 to TRBJ1-2, with D maybe TRBD1 (5 bases). Germline V lookup: CDR1 SGHNT, CDR2 YENEEA. Trimming removed 0 bases from V and 4 bases from J, with 12 bases in between. This CDR3 is 15 amino acids long.

The gene calls are TRBV25-1 and TRBJ1-5, with D hard to call. CDR1 and CDR2 from the germline V gene are MGHDK and SYGVNS. The CDR3 loop spans 15 amino acids. The germline V and J ends were trimmed by 1 base and 5 bases, with 12 bases remaining between them. In nucleotides, the CDR3 is TGTGCCAGCAGTGAATCCCGTGGCCAGGATCAGCCCCAGCATTTT. It specifies CASSESRGQDQPQHF.

This rearrangement joins TRBV5-1 to TRBJ1-5; 9 bases agree with TRBD1. The CDR3 runs 14 residues. Trimming removed 3 bases from V and 8 bases from J; junction bases left unmatched: 6. Germline V gene data show CDR1 as SGHRS and CDR2 as YFSETQ. The CDR3 loop is CASSSTGGVEPQHF. The CDR3, as DNA: TGCGCCAGCAGCTCCACAGGGGGCGTTGAGCCCCAGCATTTT.